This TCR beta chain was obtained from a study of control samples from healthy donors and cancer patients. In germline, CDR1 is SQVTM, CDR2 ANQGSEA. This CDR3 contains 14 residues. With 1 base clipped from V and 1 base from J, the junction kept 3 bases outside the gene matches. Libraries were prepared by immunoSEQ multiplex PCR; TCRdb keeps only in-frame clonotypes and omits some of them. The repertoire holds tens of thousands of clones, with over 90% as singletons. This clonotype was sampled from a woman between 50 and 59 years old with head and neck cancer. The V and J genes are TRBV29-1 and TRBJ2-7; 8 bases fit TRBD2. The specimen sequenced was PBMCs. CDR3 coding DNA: TGCAGCGTTGAAGCCCCGGGGGGGTCCTACGAGCAGTACTTC. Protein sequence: CSVEAPGGSYEQYF.